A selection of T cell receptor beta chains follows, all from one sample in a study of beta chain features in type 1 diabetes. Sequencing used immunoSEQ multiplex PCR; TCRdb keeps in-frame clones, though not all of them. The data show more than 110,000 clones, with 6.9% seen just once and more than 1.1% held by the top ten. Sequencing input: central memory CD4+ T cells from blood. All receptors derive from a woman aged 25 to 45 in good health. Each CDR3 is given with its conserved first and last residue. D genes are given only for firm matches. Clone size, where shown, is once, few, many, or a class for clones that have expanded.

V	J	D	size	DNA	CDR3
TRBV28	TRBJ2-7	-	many	TGTGCCAGCAGACAGGGCCGCTACGAGCAGTACTTC	CASRQGRYEQYF
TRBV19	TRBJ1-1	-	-	TGTGCCAGTAGTATGGCAGGAGGTCGGGGTGAAGCTTTCTTT	CASSMAGGRGEAFF
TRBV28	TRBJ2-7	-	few	TGTGCCAGCAGGGGACTCGGGCGGATCGAGCAGTACTTC	CASRGLGRIEQYF
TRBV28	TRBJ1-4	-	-	TGTGCCAGCAGTAAACTGGACATTAATGAAAAACTGTTTTTT	CASSKLDINEKLFF
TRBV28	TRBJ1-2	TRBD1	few	TGTGCCAGCACCCAGCCGGGACAGGGGGCCGCTGGCTACACCTTC	CASTQPGQGAAGYTF
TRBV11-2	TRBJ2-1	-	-	TGTGCCAGCAGCTTTCTAGTGACCTACAATGAGCAGTTCTTC	CASSFLVTYNEQFF
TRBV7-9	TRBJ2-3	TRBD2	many	TGTGCCAGCAGGGATAGCGGGGATGGAACAGATACGCAGTATTTT	CASRDSGDGTDTQYF
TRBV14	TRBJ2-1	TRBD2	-	TGTGCCAGCAGTCGGGGGGGGAGCGGGAGGAACAATGAGCAGTTCTTC	CASSRGGSGRNNEQFF
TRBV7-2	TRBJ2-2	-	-	TGTGCCAGCAGCTCGCGTTATCGGGACACCTCCACCGGGGAGCTGTTTTTT	CASSSRYRDTSTGELFF
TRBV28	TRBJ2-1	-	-	TGTGCCAGCAGCCAGGACAGAGCCTTATACAATGAGCAGTTCTTC	CASSQDRALYNEQFF
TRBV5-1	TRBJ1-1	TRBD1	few	TGCGCCAGCAGCGGGGGACAGGCCTTGAACACTGAAGCTTTCTTT	CASSGGQALNTEAFF
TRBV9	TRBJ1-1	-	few	TGTGCCAGCAGCGTAGCCCCAGTGAACACTGAAGCTTTCTTT	CASSVAPVNTEAFF
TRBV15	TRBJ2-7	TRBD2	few	TGTGCCACCAGATCTAGCGGGGTCTACGAGCAGTACTTC	CATRSSGVYEQYF
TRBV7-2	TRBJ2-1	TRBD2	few	TGTGCCAGCAGCTCCTCCCGGATCCGGGGGGTTAGGGAGTTCTTC	CASSSSRIRGVREFF
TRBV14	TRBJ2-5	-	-	TGTGCTCTTGGGCCGGAGGGGCGGCGAGAGACCCAGTACTTC	CALGPEGRRETQYF
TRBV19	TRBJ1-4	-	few	TGTGCCAGTATCCCCAGGGGACGGGAAAAACTGTTTTTT	CASIPRGREKLFF
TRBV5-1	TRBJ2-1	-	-	TGCGCCAGCAGCTTGACAGGGTCCTACAATGAGCAGTTCTTC	CASSLTGSYNEQFF
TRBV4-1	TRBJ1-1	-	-	TGCGCCAGCACTCTGGGGAGGGCTGAGAACACTGAAGCTTTCTTT	CASTLGRAENTEAFF
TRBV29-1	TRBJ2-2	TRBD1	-	TGCAGCGTTCGACAGGGGGCGAAGGGGACCGGGGAGCTGTTTTTT	CSVRQGAKGTGELFF
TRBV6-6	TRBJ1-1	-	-	TGTGCCAGCAGTTCACAGCGGGGGTACGGAGCTTTCTTT	CASSSQRGYGAFF
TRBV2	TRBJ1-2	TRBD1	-	TGTGCCAGCAGCGCCGGGACAGGGATGGGCGGCTACACCTTC	CASSAGTGMGGYTF
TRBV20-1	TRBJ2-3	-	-	TGCAGTGCTAGTTTCCTGGATACGCAGTATTTT	CSASFLDTQYF
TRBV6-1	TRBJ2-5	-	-	TGTGCCAGCAGTTTATCGGCACAGGGCAGGCAGACCCAGTACTTC	CASSLSAQGRQTQYF
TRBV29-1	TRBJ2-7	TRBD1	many	TGCAGCGTTGGGATTCCGGGACAGGGGGCTTACGAGCAGTACTTC	CSVGIPGQGAYEQYF
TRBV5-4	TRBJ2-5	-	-	TGTGCCAGCAGCTTAGCGGTCACTACTCAAGAGACCCAGTACTTC	CASSLAVTTQETQYF
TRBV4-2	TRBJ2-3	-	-	TGTGCCAGCAGCCAAGATTATACGGGTACGCAGTATTTT	CASSQDYTGTQYF
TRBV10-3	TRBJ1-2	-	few	TGTGCCATCAGTGTCCGAGGGGGGGGCTATGGCTACACCTTC	CAISVRGGGYGYTF
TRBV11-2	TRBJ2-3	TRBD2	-	TGTGCCAGCGCGGCGACTAGCGGGAGCGGGGGCACAGATACGCAGTATTTT	CASAATSGSGGTDTQYF
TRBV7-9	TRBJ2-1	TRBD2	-	TGTGCCAGCAGCTTCGCAGCGGGAGCCAATGAGCAGTTCTTC	CASSFAAGANEQFF
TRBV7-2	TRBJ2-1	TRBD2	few	TGTGCCAGCAGCCAAGCGGGAGGGCCGAGGGAGCAGTTCTTC	CASSQAGGPREQFF
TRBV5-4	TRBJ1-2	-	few	TGTGCCAGCAGCTTGGAATGGGGGGGCTATGGCTACACCTTC	CASSLEWGGYGYTF
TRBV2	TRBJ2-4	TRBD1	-	TGTGCCAGCAGCGGACAGGGGGTGGGCAAAAACATTCAGTACTTC	CASSGQGVGKNIQYF
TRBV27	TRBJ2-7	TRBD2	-	TGTGCCAGCAGTTCCATACTAGCGGGAGTAGTGAAGCAGTACTTC	CASSSILAGVVKQYF
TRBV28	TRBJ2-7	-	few	TGTGCCAGCAGCCCCCCTACCACGACAGGACGGGAGTACTTC	CASSPPTTTGREYF